One and the same sample provided the 4 T cell receptor beta chains below, sequenced in a study of lymphopenia after photon versus proton radiotherapy. Some clones are missing from TCRdb's copy, which holds only in-frame ones; the method was immunoSEQ multiplex PCR. The table includes 50,000 to 65,000 clones, 75% to 90% detected once. The sample in question was peripheral blood, obtained from a patient treated with proton-based radiotherapy. The receptors were gathered from a man older than 75 with esophageal cancer.

This clone was seen a handful of times. The rearrangement uses TRBV19 and TRBJ2-1, with a weak D call TRBD2 (5 bases). Germline-derived CDR1 and CDR2 are LNHDA and SQIVND (reference sequence). The CDR3 is made up of 15 amino acids. V was clipped by 1 base and J by 8 bases, with 15 bases between them. As DNA, the CDR3 is TGTGCCAGTAGTATAGCGGGGAGAGCCTTCGATGAGCAGTTCTTC. Residues: CASSIAGRAFDEQFF.

The chain employs TRBV19 and TRBJ1-3; D not certain. V was trimmed by 6 bases and J by 3 bases, leaving 15 bases between them. The CDR3 has 15 residues. Germline CDR1 and CDR2: LNHDA and SQIVND (reference sequence). The CDR3 reads CASRGFDGGGNTIYF. The CDR3 DNA follows: TGTGCCAGTAGGGGATTCGACGGCGGTGGAAACACCATATATTTT.

The chain combines TRBV2 with TRBJ2-3; no reliable D call. Germline CDR1 is SNHLY and CDR2 is FYNNEI. CDR3 length: 12 residues. The V and J ends lost 6 bases and 8 bases respectively, with 12 bases between them. The chain's CDR3 is CASSASVATQYF. DNA of the CDR3: TGTGCCAGCAGCGCCAGCGTGGCTACGCAGTATTTT.

The V and J genes are TRBV15 and TRBJ1-2, with TRBD1 identical over 8 bases. There are 15 residues in the CDR3. Germline loops: CDR1 LNHNV, CDR2 YYDKDF (reference sequence). V was pared by 4 bases and J by 1 base, with 5 bases of the junction left unmatched. CDR3 residues: CATSINTGGNYGYTF. The CDR3 bases are TGTGCCACCAGCATTAACACAGGGGGTAACTATGGCTACACCTTC.